Listed below are T cell receptor beta chains from one sample, sequenced in a study of regulatory T cells in long-lasting Graves disease. MiXCR was run by TCRdb on the multiplex PCR reads, yielding one entry per CDR3 protein. The table lists around 450,000 distinct CDR3 sequences, about 15% of them singletons. This sample also appeared in a second study, on T cells in Graves' hyperthyroidism and ophthalmopathy.

Sequenced here: peripheral blood mononuclear cells (PBMCs), sampled at new diagnosis, from a patient treated with antithyroid drugs. The receptors here all came from a woman aged 40 to 50 with Graves disease. Each CDR3 is given with its conserved first and last residue. Each record gives: CDR3 protein, V gene, J gene.

CDR3 protein: CASSYHGQVNSYEQYF
V gene: TRBV6-2/TRBV6-3
J gene: TRBJ2-7

CDR3 protein: CSARDERDWRGASTDTQYF
V gene: TRBV20-1
J gene: TRBJ2-3

CDR3 protein: CASSRQGDSSGANVLTF
V gene: TRBV5-5
J gene: TRBJ2-6

CDR3 protein: CAKAGSNTGELFF
V gene: TRBV7-2
J gene: TRBJ2-2

CDR3 protein: CASSSRAGVNTGELFF
V gene: TRBV9
J gene: TRBJ2-2

CDR3 protein: CASSESADRVDSETQYF
V gene: TRBV2
J gene: TRBJ2-5

CDR3 protein: CASSEQGVSPLHF
V gene: TRBV19
J gene: TRBJ1-6

CDR3 protein: CASTSPGTSGPTGELFF
V gene: TRBV28
J gene: TRBJ2-2

CDR3 protein: CASNPQGGFEAFF
V gene: TRBV2
J gene: TRBJ1-1

CDR3 protein: CATSSKDTRNEKLFF
V gene: TRBV15
J gene: TRBJ1-4

CDR3 protein: CASSIRGNSGANVLTF
V gene: TRBV27
J gene: TRBJ2-6

CDR3 protein: CASSLDSGDSEKLFF
V gene: TRBV11-3
J gene: TRBJ1-4

CDR3 protein: CASSQGAIQETQYF
V gene: TRBV16
J gene: TRBJ2-5

CDR3 protein: CSASGSEALVNNEQFF
V gene: TRBV20-1
J gene: TRBJ2-1

CDR3 protein: CASTYPPGGEQYF
V gene: TRBV28
J gene: TRBJ2-7